This T cell receptor (beta chain) stems from a study of cytomegalovirus exposure and HLA in healthy donors. Study results and caveats: In vitro work confirmed that a few CMV-associated chains recognize CMV antigens.

About this clone itself: Its target is unknown.

The J segment lost 1 base and the V segment lost 8 bases, leaving 4 bases of the junction unmatched. The CDR3 runs 14 residues. CDR1 and CDR2 (germline): LNHNV, YYDKDF (reference sequence). The method was immunoSEQ multiplex PCR; TCRdb's version includes in-frame clones alone and lacks a portion of them. The profile shows 120,000 or so clones, 70% to 90% of them singletons. Material: PBMCs. This TCR was recovered from a man between 18 and 29 years old in good health and CMV-seronegative. The rearrangement joins TRBV15 to TRBJ2-2, with 7 bases identical to TRBD1. CDR3 DNA: TGTGCCACCCAAGGGGGCAGGAACACCGGGGAGCTGTTTTTT. Translation: CATQGGRNTGELFF.